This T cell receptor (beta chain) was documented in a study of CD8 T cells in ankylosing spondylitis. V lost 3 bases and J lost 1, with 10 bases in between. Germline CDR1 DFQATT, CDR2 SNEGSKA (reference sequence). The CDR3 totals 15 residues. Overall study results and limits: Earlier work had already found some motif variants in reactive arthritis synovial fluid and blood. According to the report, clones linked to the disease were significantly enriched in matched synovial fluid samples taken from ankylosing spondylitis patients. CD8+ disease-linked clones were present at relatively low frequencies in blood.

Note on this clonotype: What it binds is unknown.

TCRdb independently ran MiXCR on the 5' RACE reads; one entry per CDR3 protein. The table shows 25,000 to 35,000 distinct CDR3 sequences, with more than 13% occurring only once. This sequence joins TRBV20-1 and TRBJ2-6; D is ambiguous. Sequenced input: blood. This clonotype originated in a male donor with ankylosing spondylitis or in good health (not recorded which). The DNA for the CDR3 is TGCAGTGCTAGTGCTCTGGGTTCTGGGGCCAACGTCCTGACTTTC. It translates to CSASALGSGANVLTF.